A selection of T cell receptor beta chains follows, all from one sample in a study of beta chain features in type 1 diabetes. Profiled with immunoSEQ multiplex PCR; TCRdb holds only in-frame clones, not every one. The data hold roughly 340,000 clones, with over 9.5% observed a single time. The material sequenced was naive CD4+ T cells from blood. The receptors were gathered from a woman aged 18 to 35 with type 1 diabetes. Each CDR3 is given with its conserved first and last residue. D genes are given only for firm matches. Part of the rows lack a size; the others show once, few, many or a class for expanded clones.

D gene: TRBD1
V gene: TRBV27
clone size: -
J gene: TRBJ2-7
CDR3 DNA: TGTGCCAGCAGCCATCCCGGGACAGGGACCTACGAGCAGTACTTC
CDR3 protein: CASSHPGTGTYEQYF

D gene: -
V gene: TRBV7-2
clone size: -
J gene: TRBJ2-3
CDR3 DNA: TGTGCCAGCAGCTTTGGGGGGGGCCAAGATACGCAGTATTTT
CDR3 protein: CASSFGGGQDTQYF

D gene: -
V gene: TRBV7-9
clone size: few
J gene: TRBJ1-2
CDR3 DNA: TGTGCCAGCCGAGAAAAATGGGACATCCGGCCCAAAAACTATGGCTACACCTTC
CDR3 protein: CASREKWDIRPKNYGYTF

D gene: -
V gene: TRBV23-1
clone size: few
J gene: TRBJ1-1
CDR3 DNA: TGCGCCAGCAAGGCCCCCACGGACAGAGCGAACACTGAAGCTTTCTTT
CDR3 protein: CASKAPTDRANTEAFF

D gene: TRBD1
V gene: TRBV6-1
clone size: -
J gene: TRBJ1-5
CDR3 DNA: TGTGCCAGCAGTGAATATGGGACAGGGAGCACTCAGCCCCAGCATTTT
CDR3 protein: CASSEYGTGSTQPQHF

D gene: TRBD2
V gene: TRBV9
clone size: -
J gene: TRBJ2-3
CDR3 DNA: TGTGCCAGCAGCAAGGGACTAGCTAGCACAGATACGCAGTATTTT
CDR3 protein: CASSKGLASTDTQYF

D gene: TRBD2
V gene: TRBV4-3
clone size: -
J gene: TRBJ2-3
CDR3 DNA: TGCGCCAGCAGCCAGGCCACGACTATAGCGGGGCCAGATACGCAGTATTTT
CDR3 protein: CASSQATTIAGPDTQYF

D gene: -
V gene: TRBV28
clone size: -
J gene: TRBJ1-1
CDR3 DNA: TGTGCCAGCAGTCCCCCTGGGACAAAAGGTACTGAAGCTTTCTTT
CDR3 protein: CASSPPGTKGTEAFF

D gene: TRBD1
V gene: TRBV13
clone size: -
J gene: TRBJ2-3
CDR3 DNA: TGTGCCAGCAGAGACAGGGGGGCCACAGATACGCAGTATTTT
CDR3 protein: CASRDRGATDTQYF

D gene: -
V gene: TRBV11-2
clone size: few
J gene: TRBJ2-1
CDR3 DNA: TGTGCCAGCAGCTTCGTTCGCGGGTACAATGAGCAGTTCTTC
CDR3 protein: CASSFVRGYNEQFF

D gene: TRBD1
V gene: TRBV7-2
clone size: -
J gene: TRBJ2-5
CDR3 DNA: TGTGCCAGCAGCCCGGCGACAGGGTGGGGGGAGACCCAGTACTTC
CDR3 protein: CASSPATGWGETQYF

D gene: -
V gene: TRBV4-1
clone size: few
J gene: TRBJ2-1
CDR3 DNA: TGCGCCAGCAGCCAACCTAGCGGGACAGGAAATGAGCAGTTCTTC
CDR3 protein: CASSQPSGTGNEQFF